This TCR beta chain originates from a study of blood T cell repertoires in COVID-19 (dated by TCRdb to the early 2020s). Regarding the research as a whole: Samples covering the acute and convalescent phases of COVID-19 were provided by collaborators in the United States, Italy and Spain. The sample metadata nearly always contained a de-identified subject ID, COVID-19 status, age in years and sex. A freely available public database, intended as a resource for researchers studying the immune response to SARS-CoV-2, is where the repertoires were released. Where available, HLA class I and class II types were taken from metadata supplied by the sample provider and were not determined by assay-based typing. Deeply sampled blood TCRbeta repertoires from subjects exposed to, actively infected with, or recovered from COVID-19 were included in the dataset. The material from the prospective study consisted of cDNA or gDNA derived from T cells, B-cell-depleted T cells, or PBMCs. Samples came from the ongoing ImmuneRACE study (first 160 participants) plus 1,254 subjects from 6 global collaborators.

Beyond this particular receptor, the publication reports: Clinical and demographic metadata were provided uncurated, with the amount varying by source and participant.

TCRbeta CDR3 regions were amplified from genomic DNA using the immunoSEQ Assay, a bias-controlled multiplex PCR. The study's own analysis went as follows. The number of nucleated cells in each sample was estimated by amplification of reference gene primers within the assay. To quantify the absolute abundance of each unique TCRbeta CDR3 rearrangement, sequence reads were collapsed and filtered. For each sample, productive Simpson clonality was calculated by taking the square root of Simpson's diversity index across productive rearrangements. TCRdb obtained this table from immuneACCESS and retained in-frame rearrangements with V and J assigned. These tables miss some clones; where compared with another copy, unresolved V genes account for less than half of the shortfall, and the remainder is unexplained. The DNA gave D and trimming, while V, J and clone size come from that table. The sample table shows 200,000 to 250,000 clones, and 70% to 90% are seen once. 10% to 13% of the sample is in the top ten clones.

With regard to this clone: Its antigen remains undetermined. No much larger clone is present one base from it, and per-base qualities are unavailable.

In the prospective study, participants were 18 to 89 years old, resided in 25 or so geographic areas of the United States, and were enrolled through a virtual design. In the prospective study, participants were assigned to cohorts based on the clinical history participants reported in a screening survey and a study questionnaire. Recovered participants in ImmuneRACE Cohort 3 were defined by two consecutive negative NP/OP PCR tests, clearance by a healthcare professional, or resolution of symptoms. Mobile phlebotomists in the prospective study collected whole blood, serum and a nasopharyngeal or oropharyngeal swab from every participant. Prospective study participants could optionally give additional blood draws and questionnaires over an approximately 2-month period. Before DNA extraction, blood samples from the prospective study were shipped at room temperature or frozen. The sample consisted of PBMCs or T cells enriched from blood (not recorded which). The TCR was taken from a man younger than 40 who had recovered from COVID-19.

CDR3 sequence: CASSSSAGGNYEQYF. Here is the DNA: TGTGCCAGCTCTAGTTCTGCGGGGGGGAACTACGAGCAGTACTTC. The chain links TRBV18 with TRBJ2-7, with 9 bases in between that match TRBD2. As encoded in the germline V gene, CDR1 is KGHSH while CDR2 is LQKENI. The CDR3, from cysteine to phenylalanine, totals 15 residues. Only the CDR3 portion is preserved as DNA: 45 bases, with reading frame beginning at the first base. Trimming leaves V shorter by 6 bases and J shorter by 3 bases, with the junction holding 9 bases beyond the gene matches. Outside the CDR3, residues come from the reference TRBV18 and TRBJ2-7 proteins, so the full variable domain is: NAGVMQNPRHLVRRRGQEARLRCSPMKGHSHVYWYRQLPEEGLKFMVYLQKENIIDESGMPKERFSAEFPKEGPSILRIQQVVRGDSAAYFCASSSSAGGNYEQYFGPGTRLTVT.